A selection of T cell receptor beta chains follows, all from one sample in a study of OX40 agonist ivuxolimab in advanced cancers. Clones were read by immunoSEQ multiplex PCR, and TCRdb kept only the in-frame ones, dropping some. The sample shows tens of thousands of clones, 79% of them seen only once. This material consisted of CD4+ or CD8+ T cells sorted from blood, taken in a trial of the OX40 agonist ivuxolimab. The source is an adult with an advanced solid tumor such as melanoma, head and neck, liver or kidney cancer. Both conserved end residues are part of each CDR3. The D gene is left open where the match is weak. For some rows the clone size is stated as once, few or many, or as a class when expanded; others skip it.

CDR3aa: CASSEALRKGNEQFF; CDR3nt: TGTGCCAGCAGTGAAGCGCTTAGGAAGGGGAATGAGCAGTTCTTC; abundance: -; v_gene: TRBV2; j_gene: TRBJ2-1; d_gene: -
CDR3aa: CASSPGLGQVGSNYGYTF; CDR3nt: TGTGCCAGCAGCCCCGGGTTGGGACAGGTCGGGTCTAACTATGGCTACACCTTC; abundance: -; v_gene: TRBV7-6; j_gene: TRBJ1-2; d_gene: TRBD1
CDR3aa: CASRPRTQGYEQYF; CDR3nt: TGTGCCAGCAGGCCGCGGACCCAAGGCTACGAGCAGTACTTC; abundance: -; v_gene: TRBV6-6; j_gene: TRBJ2-7; d_gene: -
CDR3aa: CASSLIREKYEQYF; CDR3nt: TGTGCCAGCAGCTTAATAAGGGAGAAGTACGAGCAGTACTTC; abundance: -; v_gene: TRBV11-2; j_gene: TRBJ2-7; d_gene: -
CDR3aa: CASSIYTTRTKGYTF; CDR3nt: TGTGCCAGCAGTATTTATACTACTCGGACGAAAGGCTACACCTTC; abundance: -; v_gene: TRBV28; j_gene: TRBJ1-2; d_gene: -
CDR3aa: CASSSTGLTDTQYF; CDR3nt: TGTGCCAGCAGCTCTACAGGGCTCACAGATACGCAGTATTTT; abundance: -; v_gene: TRBV5-4; j_gene: TRBJ2-3; d_gene: -
CDR3aa: CASSLEPAGADTQYF; CDR3nt: TGTGCCAGCAGCTTGGAACCCGCAGGAGCAGATACGCAGTATTTT; abundance: -; v_gene: TRBV5-4; j_gene: TRBJ2-3; d_gene: -
CDR3aa: CASRGGIDEQFF; CDR3nt: TGTGCCAGCCGGGGGGGCATCGATGAGCAGTTCTTC; abundance: -; v_gene: TRBV7-9; j_gene: TRBJ2-1; d_gene: TRBD2
CDR3aa: CASSKQGAYNEQFF; CDR3nt: TGTGCCAGCAGCAAACAGGGGGCCTACAATGAGCAGTTCTTC; abundance: -; v_gene: TRBV11-2; j_gene: TRBJ2-1; d_gene: TRBD1
CDR3aa: CAWGGETNYGYTF; CDR3nt: TGTGCCTGGGGTGGGGAGACTAACTATGGCTACACCTTC; abundance: -; v_gene: TRBV30; j_gene: TRBJ1-2; d_gene: -
CDR3aa: CASSLSPDRDGPQHF; CDR3nt: TGTGCCAGCAGTTTATCCCCGGACAGGGACGGGCCCCAGCATTTT; abundance: -; v_gene: TRBV27; j_gene: TRBJ1-5; d_gene: TRBD1
CDR3aa: CAWSVGGLGEKLFF; CDR3nt: TGTGCCTGGAGTGTGGGAGGGCTTGGTGAAAAACTGTTTTTT; abundance: -; v_gene: TRBV30; j_gene: TRBJ1-4; d_gene: -
CDR3aa: CASSDYLDEQYF; CDR3nt: TGTGCCAGCAGTGACTATCTAGACGAGCAGTACTTC; abundance: -; v_gene: TRBV2; j_gene: TRBJ2-7; d_gene: -
CDR3aa: CSVGGITDTQYF; CDR3nt: TGCAGCGTCGGGGGGATCACAGATACGCAGTATTTT; abundance: once; v_gene: TRBV29-1; j_gene: TRBJ2-3; d_gene: TRBD2
CDR3aa: CASSPYVTAQGAEAFF; CDR3nt: TGTGCCAGCAGCCCCTATGTTACGGCCCAGGGGGCTGAAGCTTTCTTT; abundance: -; v_gene: TRBV9; j_gene: TRBJ1-1; d_gene: TRBD1
CDR3aa: CASSPSASYNEQFF; CDR3nt: TGTGCCAGCTCACCTTCAGCTTCCTACAATGAGCAGTTCTTC; abundance: -; v_gene: TRBV18; j_gene: TRBJ2-1; d_gene: -
CDR3aa: CASSSPSRSYEQYF; CDR3nt: TGTGCCAGCAGCTCCCCGTCTAGATCCTACGAGCAGTACTTC; abundance: few; v_gene: TRBV7-2; j_gene: TRBJ2-7; d_gene: -
CDR3aa: CASSLVTDTQYF; CDR3nt: TGTGCCAGCAGCTTAGTAACAGATACGCAGTATTTT; abundance: -; v_gene: TRBV11-2; j_gene: TRBJ2-3; d_gene: -
CDR3aa: CASSVRDRGIQYGYTF; CDR3nt: TGTGCCAGCAGTGTCCGGGACAGGGGGATTCAGTATGGCTACACCTTC; abundance: -; v_gene: TRBV27; j_gene: TRBJ1-2; d_gene: TRBD1
CDR3aa: CASRPTSGGFTGELFF; CDR3nt: TGTGCCAGCAGGCCGACTAGCGGGGGTTTCACCGGGGAGCTGTTTTTT; abundance: -; v_gene: TRBV27; j_gene: TRBJ2-2; d_gene: TRBD2
CDR3aa: CATSRAWKEGNQPQHF; CDR3nt: TGTGCCACCAGCAGAGCGTGGAAAGAGGGCAATCAGCCCCAGCATTTT; abundance: -; v_gene: TRBV15; j_gene: TRBJ1-5; d_gene: -
CDR3aa: CATSLGFEQYF; CDR3nt: TGTGCCACCTCATTAGGCTTCGAGCAGTACTTC; abundance: -; v_gene: TRBV7-9; j_gene: TRBJ2-7; d_gene: -
CDR3aa: CAWSMNRAYGYTF; CDR3nt: TGTGCCTGGAGTATGAACAGAGCCTATGGCTACACCTTC; abundance: -; v_gene: TRBV30; j_gene: TRBJ1-2; d_gene: -
CDR3aa: CASSLTGNEQFF; CDR3nt: TGTGCCAGCAGCTTAACTGGTAATGAGCAGTTCTTC; abundance: -; v_gene: TRBV7-9; j_gene: TRBJ2-1; d_gene: -
CDR3aa: CASSQGLALRVTDTQYF; CDR3nt: TGTGCCAGCAGTCAAGGGCTCGCCCTTAGGGTTACAGATACGCAGTATTTT; abundance: -; v_gene: TRBV7-2; j_gene: TRBJ2-3; d_gene: -
CDR3aa: CASRPTASNEKLFF; CDR3nt: TGTGCCAGCAGGCCTACAGCCTCAAATGAAAAACTGTTTTTT; abundance: -; v_gene: TRBV2; j_gene: TRBJ1-4; d_gene: -
CDR3aa: CASGTQETQYF; CDR3nt: TGTGCTAGTGGTACCCAAGAGACCCAGTACTTC; abundance: -; v_gene: TRBV12-5; j_gene: TRBJ2-5; d_gene: -
CDR3aa: CASSERQGAFYEQYF; CDR3nt: TGTGCCAGCAGTGAACGGCAGGGGGCATTCTACGAGCAGTACTTC; abundance: -; v_gene: TRBV6-1; j_gene: TRBJ2-7; d_gene: TRBD1
CDR3aa: CASSPPRQDTEAFF; CDR3nt: TGCGCCAGCAGCCCTCCCCGACAGGACACTGAAGCTTTCTTT; abundance: -; v_gene: TRBV4-1; j_gene: TRBJ1-1; d_gene: -
CDR3aa: CASSSQDSSGANVLTF; CDR3nt: TGTGCCAGCAGTTCCCAGGACAGCTCTGGGGCCAACGTCCTGACTTTC; abundance: -; v_gene: TRBV27; j_gene: TRBJ2-6; d_gene: -
CDR3aa: CASGENTGELFF; CDR3nt: TGTGCCAGTGGGGAGAACACCGGGGAGCTGTTTTTT; abundance: -; v_gene: TRBV6-1; j_gene: TRBJ2-2; d_gene: -
CDR3aa: CASSQGLAGALSGAKNIQYF; CDR3nt: TGTGCCAGCAGCCAAGGACTAGCGGGGGCGTTGTCCGGGGCCAAAAACATTCAGTACTTC; abundance: few; v_gene: TRBV14; j_gene: TRBJ2-4; d_gene: TRBD2
CDR3aa: CAWSPGTGFSPLHF; CDR3nt: TGTGCCTGGAGCCCGGGGACAGGATTTTCACCCCTCCACTTT; abundance: -; v_gene: TRBV30; j_gene: TRBJ1-6; d_gene: TRBD1
CDR3aa: CASSRGRSYEQYF; CDR3nt: TGTGCCAGCAGCAGGGGAAGGTCCTACGAGCAGTACTTC; abundance: -; v_gene: TRBV27; j_gene: TRBJ2-7; d_gene: -
CDR3aa: CASSLTGANTEAFF; CDR3nt: TGTGCCAGCAGCTTAACTGGAGCCAACACTGAAGCTTTCTTT; abundance: -; v_gene: TRBV11-3; j_gene: TRBJ1-1; d_gene: -
CDR3aa: CASIPTGTNYGYTF; CDR3nt: TGTGCCAGCATCCCAACAGGGACTAACTATGGCTACACCTTC; abundance: few; v_gene: TRBV6-1; j_gene: TRBJ1-2; d_gene: -
CDR3aa: CASTPADMNRPLYGYTF; CDR3nt: TGTGCCAGCACCCCCGCCGATATGAACCGACCACTTTATGGCTACACCTTC; abundance: -; v_gene: TRBV28; j_gene: TRBJ1-2; d_gene: -
CDR3aa: CASTTLGFGQPQHF; CDR3nt: TGTGCCAGTACCACCCTAGGGTTCGGACAGCCCCAGCATTTT; abundance: once; v_gene: TRBV19; j_gene: TRBJ1-5; d_gene: -
CDR3aa: CASSLVVDQPQHF; CDR3nt: TGTGCCAGCAGCTTAGTAGTAGATCAGCCCCAGCATTTT; abundance: -; v_gene: TRBV7-2; j_gene: TRBJ1-5; d_gene: -
CDR3aa: CASSLAQNTGELFF; CDR3nt: TGTGCCAGCAGCTTGGCGCAGAACACCGGGGAGCTGTTTTTT; abundance: few; v_gene: TRBV5-4; j_gene: TRBJ2-2; d_gene: -
CDR3aa: CASSEPGLNRPQHF; CDR3nt: TGTGCCAGCAGTGAACCGGGCCTAAACCGGCCCCAGCATTTT; abundance: once; v_gene: TRBV6-1; j_gene: TRBJ1-5; d_gene: -
CDR3aa: CASSLEVSGQGAGEQYF; CDR3nt: TGTGCCAGCAGCTTAGAGGTGTCGGGACAGGGGGCTGGGGAGCAGTACTTC; abundance: -; v_gene: TRBV7-6; j_gene: TRBJ2-5; d_gene: TRBD1